The clone carrying this TCR beta chain was observed at least ten times. Documented time point: blood at routine non-recurrence follow-up after resection. Germline-derived CDR1 and CDR2 are SGHVS and FQNEAQ. Trimming shortened V by 6 bases and J by 1 base, and 6 bases separated the two germline ends. The CDR3 is 13 residues long. These data belong to a study of spatial heterogeneity in lung cancer. Study background: Raw-read counts averaged over ten per unique TCR and UMI combination.

TCR cDNA molecules each carried a unique molecular identifier. A single record per CDR3 protein comes from TCRdb applying MiXCR to the 5' RACE reads. The sample comprises 72,000 or so distinct CDR3 sequences, approximately 8.9% of which are singletons, and 1.9% rests with the top ten. The clonotype comes from a female donor with early-stage non-small cell lung cancer. This specimen consisted of PBMCs, obtained at follow-up. This sequence joins TRBV7-8 and TRBJ2-2; D call uncertain. The CDR3 DNA reads TGTGCCAGCAGTGGGGTGAACACCGGGGAGCTGTTTTTT. This codes for CASSGVNTGELFF.